The clone carrying this T cell receptor (beta chain) was observed a few times. The antigen remains unidentified. Using CD45RO/CCR7/CD25/CD127/CD95/CD27, CD4+ naive, central memory, regulatory and stem cell-like memory cells were sorted. The record originates from a study of beta chain features in type 1 diabetes. Reverse transcription of all isolated RNA meant that expressed TCRB transcripts were sequenced. The data were produced by immunoSEQ multiplex PCR, yet TCRdb's version contains in-frame clones alone and is incomplete. The data contain approximately 730,000 clones, around an eighth of them seen just once; the ten biggest clones take up 0.02% to 0.025%. Looked up from germline, CDR1 is KGHSH and CDR2 is LQKENI. The V gene end was trimmed by 4 bases and the J gene end by 4 bases; junction bases not matched to a gene: 5. The CDR3 contains 15 residues. Study results and limitations: In all four CD4+ subsets, TCRB CDR3 length was significantly, moderately reduced in type 1 diabetes. Insertions at VDJ junctions were less frequent in type 1 diabetes patients. These patients also deleted more nucleotides at the same junctions.

The J gene is TRBJ1-5, the V gene TRBV18, with 9 bases lining up with TRBD1. The sequencing input was naive CD4+ T cells from blood. The clonotype comes from a man aged 18 to 29 with type 1 diabetes. This chain's CDR3 is CASSQGQGTNQPQHF. The DNA for the CDR3 is TGTGCCAGCTCACAGGGACAGGGAACTAATCAGCCCCAGCATTTT.